There are many counts of the clone carrying this TCR beta chain. Its cognate antigen is unknown. The data were obtained in a study of CD8 T cells in ankylosing spondylitis. General study results and limits: Characteristic of ankylosing spondylitis blood, it appeared, was a TCR beta motif comprising 7 to 9 highly homologous variants. Past research had described some motif variants in reactive arthritis synovial fluid and blood. In peripheral blood, disease-linked CD8+ clones occurred at relatively low frequencies. The clones that were linked to disease were reported to be significantly enriched in matched synovial fluid samples from ankylosing spondylitis patients.

5'-RACE, quantitative and with molecular barcodes, yielded the TCR beta libraries. TCRdb reanalysed the 5' RACE reads using MiXCR and keeps one entry per CDR3 protein. The table has 500,000 or so distinct CDR3 sequences, roughly 5.3% seen once; the top ten hold 3.5%. The source is a male donor with ankylosing spondylitis. Sequenced: blood, either unsorted or a sorted T cell fraction (not recorded which).

CDR3 in amino acids: CASSLVGLAGGTQYF. DNA of the CDR3: TGTGCCAGCAGCTTAGTGGGTCTAGCGGGAGGTACGCAGTATTTT. The chain carries TRBV7-2 and TRBJ2-3; TRBD2 matches at 11 bases. This CDR3 region has 15 residues. The V segment lost 1 base and the J segment 8 bases; nucleotides outside the gene matches: 5. Germline V gene lookup returns CDR1 SGHTA and CDR2 FQGNSA. Looking up the rest from reference TRBV7-2 and TRBJ2-3 gives the full variable domain: GAGVSQSPSNKVTEKGKDVELRCDPISGHTALYWYRQSLGQGLEFLIYFQGNSAPDKSGLPSDRFSAERTGGSVSTLTIQRTQQEDSAVYLCASSLVGLAGGTQYFGPGTRLTVL.